Reported below is one TCR beta chain. Ten or more counts support this clonotype. The target of this receptor is not known. No qualities accompany the bases; no much larger clone lies one base away. Sequencing used an Illumina NovaSeq 6000. cDNA libraries for TCRalpha and TCRbeta were prepared by 5'RACE using constant-segment primers, with sample barcodes and unique molecular identifiers added. RNA was extracted from every sample with Trizol reagent. The libraries were amplified in two PCR steps, and the second step added a second sample barcode and Illumina TruSeq adapters. The libraries were sequenced on an Illumina NovaSeq using 2 x 150 bp paired-end reads. Processing in the source paper ran as follows. With migec v1.2.7, reads were demultiplexed and then collapsed into UMI-guided consensus sequences. Using mixcr v2.1.11, UMI consensuses were aligned to TRA and TRB V and J templates and then assembled into clonotypes. Clonotypes were classified as expanded or contracted when called significant by both edgeR and NoisET, with noise models trained on biological replicates. For edgeR calls, the cutoffs were a false discovery rate-adjusted p below 0.01 and a log2 fold-change threshold of 1. As an exploratory analysis of dynamics, PCA with hierarchical clustering was applied to max-normalized trajectories of the 1000 most abundant clonotypes. The CD4 or CD8 phenotype of responding clones was assigned using the separately sequenced CD4+ and CD8+ repertoires. TCRdb ran its own pipeline on the public reads, namely fastp trimming at Q25 and MiXCR clone calling, and kept in-frame beta chains. Rows matching on CDR3 protein sequence are summarized as one entry with the most common DNA and genes. The V and J calls and clone size are TCRdb's, not the authors'. This sample gives thousands of distinct CDR3 sequences in total; roughly 23% of them show up just once. Roughly 2.2% of the sample lies in the top ten.

PBMCs were isolated by Ficoll-Paque density gradient centrifugation. The germline V gene encodes CDR1 MNHEY and CDR2 SVGEGT. Relative to germline, V is 2 bases shorter and J is 3 bases shorter, with 7 bases between their ends. The CDR3, cysteine through phenylalanine, is 13 amino acids long. Just CDR3 DNA is preserved here, 39 bases in frame from base 1. These data are taken from a study of T-cell memory formation after mild COVID-19 listed by TCRdb under 2021. Background on the whole study: Most TCR sequence clusters were specific to one of the two donors. In two donors, T-cell clones that expanded and contracted after mild COVID-19 were followed by sequencing TCRalpha and TCRbeta repertoires longitudinally. The cohort was made up of two young adult volunteers, one female and one male, who were previously healthy.

Overall study results and their limits: The detection of some responding clones in pre-infection memory suggests that pre-existing cross-reactive memory T cells joined the SARS-CoV-2 response. The study included only a couple of mild cases, and larger cohorts that include severe cases with pre-infection samples were judged to be necessary. Whether the second-wave clones peaking on day 37 were SARS-CoV-2 specific was not confirmed. Clones contracting from day 15 to 85 had balanced CD4/CD8 phenotypes, while a second wave expanding from day 15 to 37 was biased towards CD4+. Contracting CD4+ clones turned up mainly in the CM and EM memory subsets, whereas EMRA was where CD8+ clones were enriched.

This clonotype was obtained from an adult who had mild COVID-19 (a few samples of this study predate the infection). The sample titles of this study are shuffled in the database, so cell type and time point are left out. Recombination linked TRBV6-2 or TRBV6-3 to TRBJ1-2, with no D gene named confidently. What was sequenced was PBMCs or a T cell subset sorted from them (not recorded which). Here is the DNA: TGTGCCAGCAGTTACGAAGGGCACTATGGCTACACCTTC. This sequence encodes CASSYEGHYGYTF.